The rows below give T cell receptor beta chains drawn from one sample of a study of cytomegalovirus exposure and HLA in healthy donors. TCRdb keeps only in-frame clones here, not all; method: immunoSEQ multiplex PCR. In the table there are over 150,000 clones, under 85% of which are singletons. The specimen sequenced was PBMCs. The source is a male donor in good health and CMV-seronegative. Both conserved end residues are part of each CDR3. The order of the fields is J gene, D gene, V gene, clone size, CDR3 DNA, CDR3 protein. The D gene is left open where the match is weak. Not every row has a clone size; where given, it reads once, few, many or a size class.

J: TRBJ1-2; D: TRBD1; V: TRBV5-6; size: few; DNA: TGTGCCAGCAGCTTAAGACAGGGGGCCCGTGGCTACACCTTC; CDR3: CASSLRQGARGYTF
J: TRBJ1-5; D: NA; V: TRBV10-3; size: NA; DNA: TGTGCCATCAGTGACCAGGCAGGTTATCAGCCCCAGCATTTT; CDR3: CAISDQAGYQPQHF
J: TRBJ2-2; D: TRBD2; V: TRBV6-5; size: NA; DNA: TGTGCCAGCAGTGCGGGGGTCACCGGGGAGCTGTTTTTT; CDR3: CASSAGVTGELFF
J: TRBJ1-1; D: TRBD1; V: TRBV7-2; size: NA; DNA: TGTGCCAGCAGCTTAGGACAGGGAAACACTGAAGCTTTCTTT; CDR3: CASSLGQGNTEAFF
J: TRBJ2-1; D: NA; V: TRBV1; size: NA; DNA: TGCACCAGCAGCCAGACAGGGAAGCAGTTCTTC; CDR3: CTSSQTGKQFF
J: TRBJ1-3; D: TRBD1; V: TRBV9; size: NA; DNA: TGTGCCAGCAGCGTAGTGGGGACAGGGGATCGGAACACCATATATTTT; CDR3: CASSVVGTGDRNTIYF
J: TRBJ2-3; D: TRBD2; V: TRBV2; size: NA; DNA: TGTGCCAGCAGTCGAAGGACTAGCGGGAGCGTGGATACGCAGTATTTT; CDR3: CASSRRTSGSVDTQYF
J: TRBJ1-1; D: NA; V: TRBV6-5; size: few; DNA: TGTGCCAGCAGTTACTCGACGGGGGTTTGGAACACTGAAGCTTTCTTT; CDR3: CASSYSTGVWNTEAFF
J: TRBJ1-3; D: NA; V: TRBV5-4; size: NA; DNA: TGTGCCAGCAGCACGGGGGGTAGGGGAGGCCCCTCTGGAAACACCATATATTTT; CDR3: CASSTGGRGGPSGNTIYF
J: TRBJ2-7; D: TRBD1; V: TRBV29-1; size: once; DNA: TGCAGCGCCGTGGGACCCGGGACAGGGGTCTACGAGCAGTACTTC; CDR3: CSAVGPGTGVYEQYF
J: TRBJ1-5; D: TRBD1; V: TRBV6-1; size: NA; DNA: TGTGCCAGCGAAAGGACAGGGAATAGCAATCAGCCCCAGCATTTT; CDR3: CASERTGNSNQPQHF
J: TRBJ2-1; D: NA; V: TRBV19; size: NA; DNA: TGTGCCAGTAGTTTCCTTTACGGTGAGCAGTTCTTC; CDR3: CASSFLYGEQFF
J: TRBJ2-4; D: TRBD1; V: TRBV19; size: NA; DNA: TGTGCCACCACGGACAGGGGTGGCATTCAGTACTTC; CDR3: CATTDRGGIQYF
J: TRBJ1-5; D: NA; V: TRBV6-5; size: NA; DNA: TGTGCCAGCAGTGGCCAGGGGCAGCCCCAGCATTTT; CDR3: CASSGQGQPQHF
J: TRBJ2-7; D: NA; V: TRBV9; size: NA; DNA: TGTGCCAGCAGCGTAGCTCCAGCCTACGAGCAGTACTTC; CDR3: CASSVAPAYEQYF
J: TRBJ2-3; D: TRBD2; V: TRBV19; size: NA; DNA: TGTGCCAGTAGTCTCGGGAGGGGGTCAGATACGCAGTATTTT; CDR3: CASSLGRGSDTQYF
J: TRBJ2-1; D: NA; V: TRBV25-1; size: few; DNA: TGTGCCAGCAGAATTAGCGGTAGCTCCTACAATGAGCAGTTCTTC; CDR3: CASRISGSSYNEQFF
J: TRBJ2-2; D: TRBD2; V: TRBV2; size: NA; DNA: TGTGCCAGCAGTGAACTAGCGGGGGTATTCACCGGGGAGCTGTTTTTT; CDR3: CASSELAGVFTGELFF
J: TRBJ2-7; D: TRBD2; V: TRBV27; size: few; DNA: TGTGCCAGCAGTCCACTAGCGGGCAACTCCTACGAGCAGTACTTC; CDR3: CASSPLAGNSYEQYF
J: TRBJ2-1; D: TRBD1; V: TRBV7-3; size: NA; DNA: TGTGCCAGCAGCCAGGACAGGGATAACAATGAGCAGTTCTTC; CDR3: CASSQDRDNNEQFF
J: TRBJ2-3; D: TRBD1; V: TRBV5-1; size: NA; DNA: TGCGCCAGCAGCGTATGGACAGGGATCACAGATACGCAGTATTTT; CDR3: CASSVWTGITDTQYF
J: TRBJ1-2; D: TRBD1; V: TRBV19; size: NA; DNA: TGTGCCAGTAGTATCCCCTCGGGCGGACAGGGCGGCTATGGCTACACCTTC; CDR3: CASSIPSGGQGGYGYTF
J: TRBJ2-3; D: NA; V: TRBV15; size: NA; DNA: TGTGCCACCAGCAGAGATAGTCCAGATACGCAGTATTTT; CDR3: CATSRDSPDTQYF
J: TRBJ1-1; D: NA; V: TRBV6-5; size: few; DNA: TGTGCCAGCAGTTACTCCAACGGGATTGCTTTCTTT; CDR3: CASSYSNGIAFF
J: TRBJ2-7; D: NA; V: TRBV9; size: NA; DNA: TGTGCCAGCAGCGTAGGGACGGGAAGCCTCTCCTACGAGCAGTACTTC; CDR3: CASSVGTGSLSYEQYF
J: TRBJ2-1; D: TRBD2; V: TRBV11-3; size: NA; DNA: TGTGCCAGCAGCCCGCCGGATAGCGGGGCGGTGCAGTTCTTC; CDR3: CASSPPDSGAVQFF
J: TRBJ2-1; D: TRBD2; V: TRBV6-4; size: few; DNA: TGTGCCAGCAGTGACTCAGCGGGGTCCTACAATGAGCAGTTCTTC; CDR3: CASSDSAGSYNEQFF
J: TRBJ2-3; D: NA; V: TRBV7-9; size: NA; DNA: TGTGCCAGCAGCTTAGGGCGACAGGTTAGAGATACGCAGTATTTT; CDR3: CASSLGRQVRDTQYF
J: TRBJ1-5; D: NA; V: TRBV7-2; size: NA; DNA: TGTGCCAGCAGCTTATACGGGAGCAGTAGCAATCAGCCCCAGCATTTT; CDR3: CASSLYGSSSNQPQHF
J: TRBJ2-7; D: NA; V: TRBV28; size: NA; DNA: TGTGCCAGCAGTTCTTTAGCTCTAGCGTACCTCTACGAGCAGTACTTC; CDR3: CASSSLALAYLYEQYF
J: TRBJ1-2; D: TRBD1; V: TRBV18; size: NA; DNA: TGTGCCAGCTCTCCAGACAGGGCCTCCTATGGCTACACCTTC; CDR3: CASSPDRASYGYTF
J: TRBJ1-5; D: TRBD1; V: TRBV28; size: once; DNA: TGTGCCAGCAGTTACGGGACAGGGGGTGCTCAGCCCCAGCATTTT; CDR3: CASSYGTGGAQPQHF
J: TRBJ2-3; D: NA; V: TRBV13; size: NA; DNA: TGTGCCAGCAGCTTAGGGGCGGCAGATACGCAGTATTTT; CDR3: CASSLGAADTQYF
J: TRBJ2-3; D: NA; V: TRBV6-6; size: NA; DNA: TGTGCCAGCAGCCCATGGGACACCCCTAGCACAGATACGCAGTATTTT; CDR3: CASSPWDTPSTDTQYF
J: TRBJ2-1; D: TRBD2; V: TRBV6-5; size: NA; DNA: TGTGCCAGCAGTACCAGCGGGGATGAGCAGTTCTTC; CDR3: CASSTSGDEQFF
J: TRBJ1-2; D: TRBD1; V: TRBV19; size: NA; DNA: TGTGCCAGCTCCGGGACAGGTAGGGGCGGCTACACCTTC; CDR3: CASSGTGRGGYTF
J: TRBJ2-1; D: TRBD2; V: TRBV6-5; size: NA; DNA: TGTGCCAGCTCCAGCGGGGTCAATGAGCAGTTCTTC; CDR3: CASSSGVNEQFF